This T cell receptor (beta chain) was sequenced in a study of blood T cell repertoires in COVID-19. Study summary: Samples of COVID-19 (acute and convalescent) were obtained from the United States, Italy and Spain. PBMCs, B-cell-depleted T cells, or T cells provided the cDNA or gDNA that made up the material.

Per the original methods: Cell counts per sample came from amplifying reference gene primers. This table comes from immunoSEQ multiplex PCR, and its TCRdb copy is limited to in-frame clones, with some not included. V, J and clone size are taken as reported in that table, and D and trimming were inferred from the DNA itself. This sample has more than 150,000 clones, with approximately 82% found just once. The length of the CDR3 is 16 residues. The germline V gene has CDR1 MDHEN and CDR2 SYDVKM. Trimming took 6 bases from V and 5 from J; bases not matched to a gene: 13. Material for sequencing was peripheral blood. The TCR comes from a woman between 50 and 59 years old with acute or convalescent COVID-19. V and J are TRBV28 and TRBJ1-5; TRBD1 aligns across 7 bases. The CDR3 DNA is TGTGCCAGCAGCCAGGGGGACAGCGGGTGGTATCAGCCCCAGCATTTT. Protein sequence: CASSQGDSGWYQPQHF.